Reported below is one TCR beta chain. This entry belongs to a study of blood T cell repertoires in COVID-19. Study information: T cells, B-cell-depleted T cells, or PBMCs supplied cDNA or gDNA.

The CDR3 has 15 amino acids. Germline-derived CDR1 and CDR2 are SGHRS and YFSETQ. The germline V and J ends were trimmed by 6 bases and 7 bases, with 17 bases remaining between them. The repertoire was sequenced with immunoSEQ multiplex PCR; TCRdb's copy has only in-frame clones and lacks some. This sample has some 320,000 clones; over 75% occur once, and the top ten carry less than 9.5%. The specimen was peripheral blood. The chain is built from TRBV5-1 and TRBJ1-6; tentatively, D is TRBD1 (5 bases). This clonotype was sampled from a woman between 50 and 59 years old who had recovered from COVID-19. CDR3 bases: TGCGCCAGCAAATTCGTGGCGGGGACCAATTCACCCCTCCACTTT. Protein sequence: CASKFVAGTNSPLHF.